These 4 T cell receptor beta chains came from one sample sequenced in a study of blood T cell repertoires in COVID-19. Sequencing used immunoSEQ multiplex PCR; TCRdb keeps in-frame clones, though not all of them. The table has 300,000 to 350,000 clones, around 90% seen once; the top ten hold around 9.9%. Sequences were obtained from peripheral blood. The receptors come from a man aged 25 to 45 with COVID-19, enrolled during active disease.

The chain uses TRBV18 and TRBJ2-1, with TRBD2 matching over 11 bases. The ends lost 6 bases at V and 8 bases at J; junction bases unmatched: 12. Germline CDR1 is KGHSH and CDR2 is LQKENI. The CDR3 runs to 16 residues. This CDR3 reads CASSPKLAGGVDEQFF. The CDR3 bases are TGTGCCAGCTCGCCAAAGCTAGCGGGAGGCGTCGATGAGCAGTTCTTC.

The chain combines TRBV12-3 or TRBV12-4 with TRBJ2-7; no clear D gene. Deletions cut 6 bases from V and 3 bases from J, with 9 bases between. This CDR3 is 12 amino acids long. Here the CDR3 reads CASSRHSYEQYF. CDR3 nucleotide sequence: TGTGCCAGCAGCCGACACAGCTACGAGCAGTACTTC.

This chain connects TRBV20-1 to TRBJ1-1; tentative D call: TRBD1 (6 bases). CDR1 and CDR2 (germline): DFQATT, SNEGSKA (reference sequence). Trimming removed 5 bases at V and 11 bases at J, with 12 bases between. This CDR3 has 10 residues. CDR3 loop: CSAYRVEAFF. In DNA form, the CDR3 reads TGCAGTGCTTACAGGGTTGAGGCTTTCTTT.

V usage is TRBV10-3 and J usage is TRBJ2-7; possible D gene TRBD1, 6 bases. Germline V gene sequence: CDR1 ENHRY, CDR2 SYGVKD. Trimming stripped 0 bases from V and 0 bases from J, with 15 bases between. This CDR3 contains 17 residues. The CDR3 loop reads CAISESYGDKSSYEQYF. The DNA of the CDR3 is TGTGCCATCAGTGAGTCATATGGGGACAAGAGCTCCTACGAGCAGTACTTC.